This is a list of T cell receptor beta chains from one sample in a study of shared clonotypes between healthy human individuals. Profiling relied on immunoSEQ multiplex PCR, and the TCRdb table lists in-frame clones only, not all of them. The table includes about 1 million clones, 75% detected once. The sequenced material came from memory CD4+ T cells sorted from blood. These receptors came from a man younger than 35 in good health. Both conserved end residues are part of each CDR3. Size is omitted from some rows. Given values are once, few, many or a class for expanded clones.

len	v_gene	j_gene	abundance	CDR3aa
13	TRBV27	TRBJ2-7	-	CASKYKSPYEQYF
15	TRBV4-2	TRBJ1-5	-	CASSPTGDSNQPQHF
15	TRBV14	TRBJ1-2	-	CASSRGSRLNYGYTF
17	TRBV9	TRBJ2-2	-	CASSVVGQRLNTGELFF
11	TRBV12-5	TRBJ1-1	-	CASGTGTEAFF
15	TRBV7-9	TRBJ2-1	-	CASSHRVGSYNEQFF
14	TRBV9	TRBJ2-7	-	CASSPRTGRDEQYF
13	TRBV10-3	TRBJ1-2	-	CAISGGRDYGYTF
16	TRBV12-5	TRBJ1-3	-	CASGLATGGYGNTIYF
15	TRBV7-2	TRBJ2-1	-	CASSLGGGHYNEQFF
13	TRBV7-9	TRBJ1-2	-	CASSRAGASGYTF
18	TRBV30	TRBJ2-7	-	CAWRFPPESLAGAYEQYF
17	TRBV27	TRBJ1-2	-	CASSTTHDRGNDYGYTF
11	TRBV2	TRBJ1-2	few	CASSERGRFTF
16	TRBV21-1	TRBJ2-1	-	CASSLRSGLVYNEQFF
15	TRBV15	TRBJ2-3	once	CATSSDGTSSDTQYF
16	TRBV10-3	TRBJ2-7	-	CAISELNRGHPYEQYF
15	TRBV18	TRBJ1-3	-	CASSIQDGSGNTIYF
15	TRBV2	TRBJ2-7	-	CASRVDSGGSYEQYF
15	TRBV29-1	TRBJ1-1	-	CSVEDLNWGNTEAFF
16	TRBV5-6	TRBJ1-5	-	CASSLRAGPGNQPQHF
14	TRBV19	TRBJ1-1	-	CASSYGQMNTEAFF
13	TRBV6-1	TRBJ2-2	-	CASSERTTGELFF
14	TRBV2	TRBJ2-5	once	CASSLRVTQETQYF
14	TRBV30	TRBJ1-2	-	CAWSLGTVGHGYTF
15	TRBV6-5	TRBJ1-2	-	CASRPDRVWRYGYTF
14	TRBV2	TRBJ1-4	once	CASREDRVGEKLFF
15	TRBV18	TRBJ1-5	-	CASSPGLSGNQPQHF
13	TRBV5-1	TRBJ2-5	few	CASSSGVGETQYF
16	TRBV30	TRBJ2-2	-	CAWSVLGGRSTGELFF
13	TRBV11-2	TRBJ2-7	-	CASSLGGVGEQYF
14	TRBV6-5	TRBJ1-6	-	CASSRTGENSPLHF
15	TRBV7-2	TRBJ2-5	-	CASRPGLAGVETQYF
11	TRBV29-1	TRBJ2-5	-	CSVAPLGAQYF
16	TRBV5-6	TRBJ2-2	few	CASSLGSSIPAGELFF
15	TRBV29-1	TRBJ2-1	-	CSADQRGDPYNEQFF
14	TRBV28	TRBJ2-3	-	CASTQTAQADTQYF
11	TRBV20-1	TRBJ2-4	-	CSARSTNIQYF
15	TRBV6-6	TRBJ1-1	-	CASSFVKAGDTEAFF
12	TRBV18	TRBJ1-2	few	CASSRQGDGYTF
11	TRBV7-9	TRBJ2-1	few	CASSLHNEQFF
13	TRBV10-1	TRBJ1-1	-	CASSEYRFVGAFF
14	TRBV10-1	TRBJ2-2	few	CASSARADTGELFF